The 23 T cell receptor beta chains below were found in one sample sequenced in a study of cytomegalovirus exposure and HLA in healthy donors. PCR employed 60 Vbeta and 13 Jbeta primers. Only in-frame clones appear in the TCRdb table, and some are missing; sequencing was by immunoSEQ multiplex PCR. The data contain 140,000 to 150,000 clones, 79% of them singletons. The specimen was PBMCs. The receptor source for this set is a woman between 40 and 50 years old in good health and CMV-seropositive.

The table lists this clone with a few counts. The chain joins TRBV6-5 to TRBJ1-1; D is unresolved. The CDR3 runs 14 residues. Trimming took 2 bases from V and 6 from J, leaving 13 bases between them. Per the germline V gene, CDR1 is MNHEY and CDR2 is SVGAGI. CDR3 region: CASSYGRSVPEAFF. The CDR3 DNA is TGTGCCAGCAGTTACGGTCGGAGCGTCCCTGAAGCTTTCTTT.

This chain links TRBV28 with TRBJ1-3, with 9 bases lining up with TRBD1. The ends lost 5 bases at V and 0 bases at J; junction bases unmatched: 2. Germline assignment: CDR1 MDHEN and CDR2 SYDVKM. The CDR3 spans 15 residues. The CDR3 region is CASSTGGFSGNTIYF. The DNA of the CDR3 is TGTGCCAGCAGTACAGGGGGCTTCTCTGGAAACACCATATATTTT. The full variable domain, rest sourced from reference TRBV28 and TRBJ1-3, is DVKVTQSSRYLVKRTGEKVFLECVQDMDHENMFWYRQDPGLGLRLIYFSYDVKMKEKGDIPEGYSVSREKKERFSLILESASTNQTSMYLCASSTGGFSGNTIYFGEGSWLTVV.

The gene calls are TRBV18 and TRBJ2-3; maybe TRBD2 (6 bases). Germline lookup yields CDR1 KGHSH and CDR2 LQKENI. Between the trimmed V and J ends, which lost 5 bases and 5 bases, there was a span of 11 bases. The CDR3 length is 13 residues. For the CDR3, the DNA is TGTGCCAGCTCAAGTCCCGGGGGAGATACGCAGTATTTT. Protein product: CASSSPGGDTQYF.

The CDR3 DNA reads as TGTGCCAGCAGTTCCCGACTAGCGGGGGGAAATGAGCAGTTCTTC. This sequence encodes CASSSRLAGGNEQFF. The chain uses TRBV28 and TRBJ2-1, with 13 bases aligning to TRBD2. CDR1 is MDHEN, CDR2 SYDVKM, per germline. The V gene end was trimmed by 4 bases and the J gene end by 7 bases; junction bases not matched to a gene: 4. The CDR3 sequence is 15 residues long. Looking up the rest from reference TRBV28 and TRBJ2-1 gives the full variable domain: DVKVTQSSRYLVKRTGEKVFLECVQDMDHENMFWYRQDPGLGLRLIYFSYDVKMKEKGDIPEGYSVSREKKERFSLILESASTNQTSMYLCASSSRLAGGNEQFFGPGTRLTVL.

This sequence joins TRBV4-1 and TRBJ2-2, with 8 bases lining up with TRBD2. The CDR3 runs 17 residues. Germline V lookup: CDR1 MGHRA, CDR2 YSYEKL. The junction had 11 bases not matched to a gene; V was cut back by 2 bases and J by 6 bases. CDR3 sequence (DNA): TGCGCCAGCAGCCAATCCAGCGGGGGCCTCGGGTCCGGGGAGCTGTTTTTT. Translating it yields CASSQSSGGLGSGELFF.

V gene TRBV6-1 combines with J gene TRBJ2-7, with D possibly being TRBD1 (7 bases). The CDR3 is 14 residues long. The germline V and J ends were trimmed by 6 bases and 0 bases, with 12 bases remaining between them. Germline assignment: CDR1 MNHNS and CDR2 SASEGT. The CDR3 sequence is CASRQGGSSYEQYF. The CDR3 coding sequence is TGTGCCAGCAGGCAGGGGGGAAGCTCCTACGAGCAGTACTTC.

This rearrangement joins TRBV2 to TRBJ2-1; no clear D gene. Per germline, CDR1 SNHLY and CDR2 FYNNEI. The CDR3 covers 14 residues. V lost 6 bases and J lost 0, with 9 bases in between. As DNA, the CDR3 is TGTGCCAGCAGATCCTCGAGCTCCTACAATGAGCAGTTCTTC. It specifies CASRSSSSYNEQFF.

CDR3 in amino acids: CASSPIWTGSTSLKSEQYF. The DNA for the CDR3 is TGTGCCAGCTCACCAATTTGGACAGGGTCTACGAGCCTGAAGTCCGAGCAGTACTTC. V usage is TRBV18 and J usage is TRBJ2-7; 8 nucleotides line up with TRBD1. The germline CDR1 and CDR2 sequences are KGHSH and LQKENI. The V and J ends lost 2 bases and 6 bases, in that order; junction bases with no gene match: 21. This CDR3 contains 19 residues.

The chain carries TRBV7-9 and TRBJ2-1; D unclear. Germline V CDR1 and CDR2: SEHNR, FQNEAQ (reference sequence). Trimming removed 5 bases from V and 5 bases from J, with 13 bases in between. This CDR3 has 14 amino acids. The CDR3 reads CASSPPLENNEQFF. The CDR3 bases are TGTGCCAGCAGCCCCCCACTGGAGAACAATGAGCAGTTCTTC.

The chain recombines TRBV9 with TRBJ2-2; weak D call: TRBD1 (5 bases). CDR1 is SGDLS and CDR2 is YYNGEE in the germline V gene. The ends were cut back, 0 bases at V and 5 bases at J, with 11 bases in the middle. The CDR3 is made up of 15 amino acids. The DNA of the CDR3 is TGTGCCAGCAGCGTAGGTCGGACACAAACCGGGGAGCTGTTTTTT. Residues: CASSVGRTQTGELFF.

The J gene is TRBJ2-1, the V gene TRBV6-1; 9 nucleotides align to TRBD1. The V gene's germline CDR1 is MNHNS and CDR2 SASEGT. This CDR3 is 15 amino acids long. J gave up 6 bases and V 6 bases, and 9 bases lay outside the gene matches. Written as DNA, the CDR3 is TGTGCCAGCAGGGAAACAGGGGGCATGGGCAATGAGCAGTTCTTC. Protein product: CASRETGGMGNEQFF.

This CDR3 reads CAWSVLVPNSPLHF. CDR3 DNA sequence: TGTGCCTGGAGTGTACTTGTGCCAAATTCACCCCTCCACTTT. The genes are TRBV30 and TRBJ1-6; D is ambiguous. The CDR3 sequence is 14 residues long. Germline lookup yields CDR1 GTSNPN and CDR2 SVGIG (reference sequence). V gave up 0 bases and J gave up 7 bases, with 10 bases separating them.

The V and J genes are TRBV18 and TRBJ2-5, with D possibly matching TRBD2 (6 bases). V dropped 3 bases and J dropped 5 bases, with 16 bases sitting between them. The CDR3 sequence is 15 residues long. The V gene's germline CDR1 is KGHSH and CDR2 LQKENI. CDR3 sequence (DNA): TGTGCCAGCTCACCGGTCGGACCGGAGGGGGAGACCCAGTACTTC. This gives the protein CASSPVGPEGETQYF.

The chain uses TRBV30 and TRBJ2-5; D gene unclear. Germline lookup yields CDR1 GTSNPN and CDR2 SVGIG (reference sequence). CDR3 length: 13 residues. V shed 0 bases and J shed 1 base, with 6 bases lying between them. Here the CDR3 DNA reads TGTGCCTGGAGTGTACACAGCCAAGAGACCCAGTACTTC. Translating it yields CAWSVHSQETQYF. Supplemented by reference TRBV30 and TRBJ2-5, the full variable domain reads SQTIHQWPATLVQPVGSPLSLECTVEGTSNPNLYWYRQAAGRGLQLLFYSVGIGQISSEVPQNLSASRPQDRQFILSSKKLLLSDSGFYLCAWSVHSQETQYFGPGTRLLVL.

V and J are TRBV27 and TRBJ1-3; D gene uncertain. V lost 2 bases to trimming and J lost 1 base, with 9 bases between them. CDR3 size: 15 residues. CDR1 and CDR2 (germline): MNHEY, SMNVEV (reference sequence). The chain's CDR3 is CASSLVPGSGNTIYF. CDR3 coding DNA: TGTGCCAGCAGTTTAGTTCCGGGGTCTGGAAACACCATATATTTT.

The chain links TRBV18 to TRBJ2-2, with unresolved D. The CDR3 extends over 15 amino acids. V was cut by 0 bases and J by 0 bases, with 5 bases left in between. Per germline, CDR1 KGHSH and CDR2 LQKENI. This chain's CDR3 is CASSPPSSNTGELFF. The CDR3, as DNA: TGTGCCAGCTCACCACCGTCCTCGAACACCGGGGAGCTGTTTTTT.

This clone has only a few counts. This sequence joins TRBV11-3 and TRBJ2-1, with TRBD2 matching over 7 bases. V shed 3 bases and J 7 bases; nucleotides not matched to a gene: 3. The germline V gene encodes CDR1 SGHNT and CDR2 YENEEA. The CDR3 length is 13 residues. The CDR3 reads CASSLGGTNEQFF. In DNA form, the CDR3 reads TGTGCCAGCAGCTTGGGGGGGACGAATGAGCAGTTCTTC.

There are a few counts of this clone. V usage is TRBV14 and J usage is TRBJ2-6; the D is unclear. Trimming left V 4 bases short and J 6 bases short, with 7 bases between. This CDR3 region has 13 residues. Germline V CDR1 and CDR2: SGHDN, FVKESK. CDR3 in DNA: TGTGCCAGCAGCCCAGGTTTGGCCAACGTCCTGACTTTC. It is translated as CASSPGLANVLTF.

This clone was picked up one time. The genes are TRBV11-2 and TRBJ2-3; D possibly corresponds to TRBD2 (6 bases). Looked up from germline, CDR1 is SGHAT and CDR2 is FQNNGV. Trimming left V 1 base short and J 1 base short, with 9 bases between. The CDR3 extends over 15 amino acids. This chain's CDR3 is CASSLVWGGTDTQYF. DNA of the CDR3: TGTGCCAGCAGCTTAGTGTGGGGGGGCACAGATACGCAGTATTTT.

The chain recombines TRBV11-2 with TRBJ1-5, with D possibly TRBD1 on 6 matching bases. Per germline, CDR1 SGHAT and CDR2 FQNNGV. The V end lost 0 bases, the J end lost 9 bases, and 15 bases lay between the germline ends. This CDR3 has 15 amino acids. The CDR3 bases are TGTGCCAGCAGCTTAGATAGGGGGGGCAGTGGGCCCCAGCATTTT. Residues: CASSLDRGGSGPQHF.

The genes are TRBV6-1 and TRBJ2-1; no reliable D call. This CDR3 has 13 residues. V was shortened by 4 bases and J by 5 bases, with 9 bases between the two germline ends. Germline V gene lookup returns CDR1 MNHNS and CDR2 SASEGT. CDR3 sequence: CASSGGYNNEQFF. In DNA form, the CDR3 reads TGTGCCAGCAGTGGAGGCTACAACAATGAGCAGTTCTTC.

This chain uses TRBV6-5 with TRBJ1-1; 8 positions agree with TRBD1. Trimming removed 6 bases from V and 3 bases from J; junction bases left unmatched: 3. CDR3 length: 13 residues. In germline, CDR1 is MNHEY, CDR2 SVGAGI. This CDR3 reads CASRSTGDTEAFF. DNA of the CDR3: TGTGCCAGCAGGTCGACAGGGGACACTGAAGCTTTCTTT.

CDR3 residues: CSAPSGAYTEAFF. CDR3 sequence (DNA): TGCAGCGCTCCCTCAGGCGCATACACTGAAGCTTTCTTT. The rearrangement uses TRBV29-1 and TRBJ1-1, with D unclear. This CDR3 is 13 amino acids long. Trimming cost V 7 bases and J 3 bases, with 15 bases left between them. Germline loops: CDR1 SQVTM, CDR2 ANQGSEA.